This T cell receptor beta chain was retrieved from a study of CD8+ T cells in alopecia areata. Notes on the study in general: Normal scalp showed lower clonality than lesional scalp, especially alopecia totalis/universalis.

Extracted RNA was reverse transcribed into cDNA, the sequencing template. Profiled with immunoSEQ multiplex PCR; TCRdb holds only in-frame clones, not every one. The data contain some 120,000 clones, 50% to 60% of them singletons. Germline CDR1 and CDR2: MNHEY and SVGAGI. CDR3 size: 15 residues. The V and J ends lost 8 bases and 7 bases respectively, with 18 bases between them. Comments on this clone: What it binds is not known.

The rearrangement uses TRBV6-5 and TRBJ2-6; D may be TRBD1 (5 bases). The source was CD4+ T cells sorted from blood, collected at week 0. The source of this sequence is a human donor with alopecia areata. DNA of the CDR3: TGTGCCAGCCGCCCAGGGAAACCGGTTGCCAACGTCCTGACTTTC. This translates into CASRPGKPVANVLTF.